This T cell receptor (beta chain) was retrieved from a study of OX40 agonist ivuxolimab in advanced cancers. Produced via immunoSEQ multiplex PCR; TCRdb's table is partial and in-frame only. The data hold 90,000 to 120,000 clones, with more than 85% observed a single time. This clone was picked up a small number of times. Germline CDR1 and CDR2: MNHNY and SVGAGI (reference sequence). The CDR3 spans 14 residues. V dropped 8 bases and J dropped 8 bases, with 21 bases sitting between them. This sample comprised CD4+ or CD8+ T cells sorted from blood, obtained in a trial of the OX40 agonist ivuxolimab. The receptor was isolated from an adult with an advanced solid tumor such as melanoma, head and neck, liver or kidney cancer. The chain couples TRBV6-6 to TRBJ1-2, with D uncertain. The CDR3 sequence: CASLAVFGLGGYTF. The CDR3 DNA reads TGTGCCAGCTTGGCAGTTTTTGGTTTGGGGGGCTACACCTTC.